The T cell receptor (beta chain) under discussion was sequenced for a study of blood T cells in healthy people across ages. Using a J-beta primer mix together with a sample-barcoded 5' primer, a second PCR was run for about 6 to 11 cycles. TCRdb analysed the 5' RACE reads with MiXCR anew, one entry per CDR3 protein. The data contain approximately 760,000 distinct CDR3 sequences, approximately 25% of them seen just once; the ten biggest clones take up under 10%. Isolation of PBMCs gave at least 6 million cells per sample. CDR3 length equals 17 residues. Germline values: CDR1 MNHEY, CDR2 SMNVEV (reference sequence). V shed 1 base and J shed 5 bases, with 18 bases lying between them. General study findings and limits: With age, beta diversity per million T cells declined roughly linearly, significantly by around 43.

Notes on this clonotype: Its matching antigen is unknown.

These data are also associated with another study on T cells of mothers and their children.

This TCR derives from a boy aged 5-17 years in good health. The rearrangement links TRBV27 to TRBJ2-1, with D perhaps TRBD2 (7 bases). Input material: blood. The CDR3 DNA reads as TGTGCCAGCAGTTTATATGTGGGGGGGGGCGACAACAATGAGCAGTTCTTC. The encoded protein is CASSLYVGGGDNNEQFF.